This T cell receptor beta chain was recovered during a study of blood T cell repertoires in COVID-19. Profiled with immunoSEQ multiplex PCR; TCRdb holds only in-frame clones, not every one. The table records about 230,000 clones, over 70% of them present only once. This CDR3 comprises 19 residues. Germline V gene data show CDR1 as SGHAT and CDR2 as FQNNGV. Trimming cost V 5 bases and J 5 bases, with 31 bases left between them. This chain uses TRBV11-2 with TRBJ2-7; tentatively, D is TRBD2 (6 bases). The receptor was derived from a man in his forties or fifties with acute or convalescent COVID-19. Sequencing was done on a sample of peripheral blood. CDR3 residues: CASSLYPPTRPERRDEQYF. For the CDR3, the DNA is TGTGCCAGCAGCCTCTACCCCCCGACTAGACCGGAGAGGCGTGACGAGCAGTACTTC.